This T cell receptor (beta chain) was identified during a study of blood T cell repertoires in COVID-19. On the study more broadly: From the United States, Italy and Spain came samples of acute and convalescent COVID-19. T cells, B-cell-depleted T cells, or PBMCs provided the cDNA or gDNA that served as material.

Looked up from germline, CDR1 is MNHNY and CDR2 is SVGAGI (reference sequence). The CDR3 has 13 amino acids. V lost 0 bases to trimming and J lost 8 bases, with 10 bases between them. Authors' data handling: Reference gene primers were amplified, and this amplification served to estimate nucleated cell counts. The assay was immunoSEQ multiplex PCR, and TCRdb's table has in-frame clones only and misses some. The V and J calls and clone size are taken from that table; D and trimming were inferred from the DNA. The sample records 130,000 to 150,000 clones, more than 80% being singletons. The TCR was taken from a human donor with acute or convalescent COVID-19. The donor label of this sample is uncertain. Material for sequencing was peripheral blood. The V gene is TRBV6-6, the J gene TRBJ1-2, with D maybe TRBD1 (5 bases). Here the CDR3 reads CASSYSGATGYTF. CDR3 nucleotides: TGTGCCAGCAGTTACTCTGGGGCCACAGGCTACACCTTC.